These 6 T cell receptor beta chains were all obtained from the same sample, sequenced in a study of shared clonotypes between healthy human individuals (TCRdb year 2020). Library construction relied on the immunoSEQ multiplex PCR assay. Entries here come from immuneACCESS through TCRdb and include only in-frame sequences with V and J called. Some clones fail to appear in such tables; in the studies checked, an unresolved V gene covers under half of the shortfall, and the cause of the remainder is unknown. The table for this sample lists approximately 500,000 clones; around four fifths of them were counted only once. The top ten clones comprise around 11% of the sample. Sequencing was carried out using PBMCs. The origin of the receptors is a middle-aged woman in good health. Some clones in this sample may be carry-over from other donors' samples.

Comment on this clone: The same CDR3 is also encoded by other DNA sequences in this sample. The CDR3 sequence: CASSAGGGYGYTF. The CDR3 coding sequence is TGTGCCAGCAGCGCAGGGGGCGGCTATGGCTACACCTTC. This chain connects TRBV2 to TRBJ1-2; 8 bases fit TRBD1. Germline V lookup: CDR1 SNHLY, CDR2 FYNNEI. CDR3 length: 13 amino acids. J gave up 4 bases and V 6 bases, and 4 bases lay outside the gene matches.

This sequence joins TRBV5-1 and TRBJ2-2, with TRBD1 identical over 9 bases. CDR3 size: 15 residues. V dropped 5 bases and J dropped 4; count of bases not matched to a gene: 6. CDR1 SGHRS and CDR2 YFSETQ come from the germline V gene. CDR3 loop: CASRGQGGVTGELFF. The CDR3 nucleotides are TGCGCCAGCAGGGGACAGGGAGGTGTCACCGGGGAGCTGTTTTTT.

J is TRBJ1-1 and V is TRBV5-6, with 8 bases fitting TRBD1. Germline V gene lookup returns CDR1 SGHDT and CDR2 YYEEEE. CDR3 length: 15 residues. With V trimmed by 2 bases and J by 1 base, 4 bases remained unmatched. CDR3 residues: CASSFGTGGNTEAFF. DNA of the CDR3: TGTGCCAGCAGCTTCGGGACAGGAGGGAACACTGAAGCTTTCTTT.

V gene TRBV7-8 combines with J gene TRBJ2-7; 7 nucleotides align to TRBD1. With 6 bases clipped from V and 4 bases from J, the junction kept 12 bases outside the gene matches. The length of the CDR3 is 15 residues. CDR1 is SGHVS and CDR2 is FQNEAQ in the germline V gene. Written as DNA, the CDR3 is TGTGCCAGCAGTCCTCGGGACAGATCCGTTTACGAGCAGTACTTC. Translating it yields CASSPRDRSVYEQYF.

The chain uses TRBV4-3 and TRBJ2-1; D tentatively fits TRBD1 or TRBD2 (5 bases each). Germline V gene data show CDR1 as LGHNA and CDR2 as YSLEER. The CDR3 loop spans 14 amino acids. V lost 4 bases and J lost 11, with 18 bases in between. The CDR3 DNA sequence: TGCGCCAGCAGCCCGCTAACTAGTGGGGGTAAGCAGTTCTTC. Translation gives CASSPLTSGGKQFF.

As regards this clone: A single base is all that separates this from a far larger clone, so a read error is likely. V usage is TRBV7-9 and J usage is TRBJ2-2; 10 nucleotides align to TRBD2. The CDR3 spans 15 residues. The V gene's germline CDR1 is SEHNR and CDR2 FQNEAQ (reference sequence). Losses at the gene ends were 5 bases for V and 1 base for J; bases not matched to a gene: 1. CDR3 sequence: CASSRTSGNTGELFF. CDR3 DNA: TGTGCCAGCAGCCGGACTAGCGGGAACACCGGGGAGCTGTTTTTT.